The 14 T cell receptor beta chains given below trace back to one sample, sequenced in a study of blood T cell repertoires in COVID-19. Assay: immunoSEQ multiplex PCR; the TCRdb copy retains only in-frame clones and omits some. Of about 380,000 clones listed, about four fifths are singletons. The sequenced material came from peripheral blood. Every receptor here comes from a human donor with acute or convalescent COVID-19. The donor label of this sample is uncertain.

For this clone: The sample carries other DNA sequences with the same CDR3. The chain is built from TRBV6-5 and TRBJ1-2, with D tentatively TRBD1 (6 bases). V shed 6 bases and J shed 4 bases, with 9 bases lying between them. This CDR3 region has 12 residues. The germline CDR1 and CDR2 sequences are MNHEY and SVGAGI. The CDR3 sequence: CASRGGGYGYTF. CDR3 coding DNA: TGTGCCAGCAGGGGAGGGGGCTATGGCTACACCTTC.

The V call is TRBV28, the J call TRBJ2-1, with 7 bases that match TRBD2. Trimming removed 4 bases from V and 4 bases from J; junction bases left unmatched: 7. In germline, CDR1 is MDHEN, CDR2 SYDVKM. The CDR3 is made up of 15 amino acids. CDR3 DNA sequence: TGTGCCAGCAGTTACCGGCACGGGGGGTACAATGAGCAGTTCTTC. It yields the protein CASSYRHGGYNEQFF.

The chain uses TRBV6-1 and TRBJ2-7, with D unclear. Germline V lookup: CDR1 MNHNS, CDR2 SASEGT. The ends were cut back, 1 base at V and 3 bases at J, with 4 bases in the middle. CDR3 size: 12 residues. This CDR3 reads CASSEGLYEQYF. The CDR3 nucleotides are TGTGCCAGCAGTGAAGGTCTCTACGAGCAGTACTTC.

V is TRBV6-5 and J is TRBJ2-7; 7 bases are shared with TRBD1. CDR3 length equals 15 residues. V shed 6 bases, J shed 6 bases, and the junction held 14 bases outside the gene matches. The V gene's germline CDR1 is MNHEY and CDR2 SVGAGI. For the CDR3, the DNA is TGTGCCAGCAGGGCACCGGGACAGTTTGCCTCCGAGCAGTACTTC. Protein: CASRAPGQFASEQYF.

This clone was found once. The genes are TRBV4-1 and TRBJ1-2, with 7 bases lining up with TRBD1. Germline CDR1 reads MGHRA; CDR2 reads YSYEKL. The CDR3 spans 16 residues. Germline trimming cut 0 bases from V and 4 bases from J; bases unmatched to any gene: 8. The CDR3 spells CASSQDYARGSYGYTF. The CDR3 DNA follows: TGCGCCAGCAGCCAAGATTATGCCAGGGGGTCCTATGGCTACACCTTC.

The CDR3 nucleotides read TGTGCCAGCAGCTTACACCTAGCCGCCGAGCAGTACTTC. Translation gives CASSLHLAAEQYF. The rearrangement uses TRBV7-6 and TRBJ2-7; D is possibly TRBD2 (5 bases). Germline V gene sequence: CDR1 SGHVS, CDR2 FNYEAQ. V lost 2 bases and J 6 bases, leaving 11 bases between the germline ends. This CDR3 comprises 13 residues.

The gene calls are TRBV6-1 and TRBJ1-2, with 9 bases matching TRBD1. The V segment lost 0 bases and the J segment 7 bases; nucleotides outside the gene matches: 12. Germline assignment: CDR1 MNHNS and CDR2 SASEGT. CDR3 length equals 17 residues. The CDR3 region is CASSEAPAFTGGGGYTF. The CDR3 DNA sequence: TGTGCCAGCAGTGAAGCGCCTGCCTTTACAGGGGGCGGTGGCTACACCTTC.

J is TRBJ1-5 and V is TRBV5-1, with a weak D call TRBD1 (6 bases). V lost 1 base and J 4 bases, leaving 9 bases between the germline ends. Germline V lookup: CDR1 SGHRS, CDR2 YFSETQ. This CDR3 region has 14 residues. CDR3 region: CASSLTTGNQPQHF. The CDR3 DNA is TGCGCCAGCAGCTTGACAACAGGGAATCAGCCCCAGCATTTT.

The chain employs TRBV18 and TRBJ2-1, with D possibly being TRBD1 (5 bases). The V end was cut by 2 bases, the J end by 9 bases, with 17 bases between. CDR3 length: 15 residues. Germline CDR1 KGHSH, CDR2 LQKENI. The CDR3 protein is CASSPGRSRQGEQFF. The CDR3 nucleotides read TGTGCCAGCTCACCAGGCCGGTCACGCCAGGGTGAGCAGTTCTTC. The variable domain in full, with the rest retrieved from reference TRBV18 and TRBJ2-1, is NAGVMQNPRHLVRRRGQEARLRCSPMKGHSHVYWYRQLPEEGLKFMVYLQKENIIDESGMPKERFSAEFPKEGPSILRIQQVVRGDSAAYFCASSPGRSRQGEQFFGPGTRLTVL.

The gene calls are TRBV5-1 and TRBJ1-3; maybe TRBD1 (5 bases). Germline V gene lookup returns CDR1 SGHRS and CDR2 YFSETQ. V lost 1 base to trimming and J lost 0 bases, with 11 bases between them. The CDR3 is made up of 16 amino acids. The CDR3 DNA reads TGCGCCAGCAGCTTGCAGGGCTTCAGCTCTGGAAACACCATATATTTT. This codes for CASSLQGFSSGNTIYF. Complete variable domain (other parts from reference TRBV5-1 and TRBJ1-3): KAGVTQTPRYLIKTRGQQVTLSCSPISGHRSVSWYQQTPGQGLQFLFEYFSETQRNKGNFPGRFSGRQFSNSRSEMNVSTLELGDSALYLCASSLQGFSSGNTIYFGEGSWLTVV.

Concerning this clone itself: In the same sample, other DNA sequences code for this CDR3. This sequence joins TRBV5-1 and TRBJ2-7; 7 bases line up with TRBD1. Germline V CDR1 and CDR2: SGHRS, YFSETQ. The V segment lost 4 bases and the J segment 3 bases; nucleotides outside the gene matches: 4. The CDR3 consists of 13 residues. The CDR3 reads CASSLQGIYEQYF. The CDR3 DNA follows: TGCGCCAGCAGCCTACAGGGGATCTACGAGCAGTACTTC.

The chain carries TRBV27 and TRBJ1-2, with 9 bases matching TRBD1. Losses at the gene ends were 6 bases for V and 5 bases for J; bases not matched to a gene: 7. The germline V gene has CDR1 MNHEY and CDR2 SMNVEV (reference sequence). CDR3 size: 14 residues. CDR3 nucleotide sequence: TGTGCCAGCAGATACTCGGACAGGGGTTATGGCTACACCTTC. Translation: CASRYSDRGYGYTF.

The chain is built from TRBV3-1 (or the pseudogene TRBV3-2) and TRBJ2-3; D gene unclear. CDR1 LGHDT and CDR2 YNNKEL come from the germline V gene (reference sequence). Trimming shortened V by 1 base and J by 3 bases, and 23 bases separated the two germline ends. The CDR3 covers 19 residues. The DNA for the CDR3 is TGTGCCAGCAGCCAAGGGCCCGGTACTCTTGCGTCCGGGACAGATACGCAGTATTTT. Amino acids: CASSQGPGTLASGTDTQYF.

The rearrangement links TRBV10-1 to TRBJ1-2; D gene uncertain. The CDR3 is 13 amino acids. Germline V gene lookup returns CDR1 WNHNN and CDR2 SYGVQD (reference sequence). Trimming removed 1 base from V and 5 bases from J, with 8 bases in between. CDR3 region: CASSEFLGYGYTF. The DNA of the CDR3 is TGCGCCAGCAGTGAGTTCCTCGGGTATGGCTACACCTTC.